This TCR beta chain was captured by sequencing in a study of shared clonotypes between healthy human individuals. Measured with immunoSEQ multiplex PCR; TCRdb has only the in-frame clones, and not every one. The data show around 1.1 million clones, 60% to 85% seen once. A note on this clone: The antigen is undetermined.

Broader study findings: For naive CD4 cells, roughly 4.8% of clonotypes were shared across a few donors.

CDR1 and CDR2 from the germline V gene are SGHAT and FQNNGV. The V and J ends lost 3 bases and 1 base respectively, with 9 bases between them. This CDR3 spans 14 amino acids. The gene calls are TRBV11-2 and TRBJ1-1; a possible D gene is TRBD1 (5 bases). The sample comprised memory CD4+ T cells from PBMCs. Subset denoted: CD45RA-negative fraction. The source of this sequence is a young man in good health. Some clones in this sample may be carry-over from other donors' samples. The chain's CDR3 is CASSFGHGNTEAFF. Here the CDR3 DNA reads TGTGCCAGCAGCTTCGGACACGGGAACACTGAAGCTTTCTTT.